The TCR beta chain under discussion was sequenced for a study of shared clonotypes between healthy human individuals. Recent vaccinations or acute infections were absent in the healthy HIV-negative adult donors. Genomic DNA from unsorted samples was obtained from 80 million to 100 million PBMCs (per sample). Researchers sequenced unsorted PBMC DNA using ten immunoSEQ deep assay plates. TCRdb's copy holds only in-frame clones and misses some; the assay was immunoSEQ multiplex PCR. The data contain about 470,000 clones, roughly 77% of them seen just once; the ten biggest clones take up about 13%. V gave up 7 bases and J gave up 5 bases, with 15 bases separating them. There are 14 residues in the CDR3. The germline V gene encodes CDR1 MGHDK and CDR2 SYGVNS. Study-level points and caveats: Among donors, sharing of clonotypes was expected to be affected by sequencing depth.

Concerning this clone itself: Its specificity is unknown.

The chain employs TRBV25-1 and TRBJ2-1; the D call may be TRBD1 or TRBD2 (5 bases each). The TCR was taken from a woman aged 40 to 50 in good health. Some clones in this sample may be carry-over from other donors' samples. Material for sequencing was PBMCs. CDR3: CASTDPGTNNEQFF. DNA of the CDR3: TGTGCCAGCACGGACCCCGGGACCAACAATGAGCAGTTCTTC. Combining the CDR3 with reference TRBV25-1 and TRBJ2-1 gives the whole variable domain EADIYQTPRYLVIGTGKKITLECSQTMGHDKMYWYQQDPGMELHLIHYSYGVNSTEKGDLSSESTVSRIRTEHFPLTLESARPSHTSQYLCASTDPGTNNEQFFGPGTRLTVL.